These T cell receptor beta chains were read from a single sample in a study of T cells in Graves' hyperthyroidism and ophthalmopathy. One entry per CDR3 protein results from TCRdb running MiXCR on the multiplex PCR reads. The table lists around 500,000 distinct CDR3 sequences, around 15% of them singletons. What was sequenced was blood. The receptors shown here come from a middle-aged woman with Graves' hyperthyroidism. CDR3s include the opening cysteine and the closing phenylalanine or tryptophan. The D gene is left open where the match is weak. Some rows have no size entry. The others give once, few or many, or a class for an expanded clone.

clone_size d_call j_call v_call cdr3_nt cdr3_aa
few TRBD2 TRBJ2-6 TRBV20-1 TGCAGTGCCACTAAGACTAGCGGGAGTACGGGGGCCAACGTCCTGACTTTC CSATKTSGSTGANVLTF
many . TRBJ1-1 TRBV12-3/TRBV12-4 TGTGCCAGCACCGCGGGGGGTGGAAATTCGAACACTGAAGCTTTCTTT CASTAGGGNSNTEAFF
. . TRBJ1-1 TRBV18 TGTGCCAGCTCACAAAGTGGAGGGGGTAAAGTAAGCACTGAAGCTTTCTTT CASSQSGGGKVSTEAFF
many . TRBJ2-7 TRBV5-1 TGCGCCAGCAGCCCGGGGGGGACAGGGATGTACGAGCAGTACTTC CASSPGGTGMYEQYF
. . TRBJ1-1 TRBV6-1 TGTGCCAGCTCGATCTATTTGAACACTGAAGCTTTCTTT CASSIYLNTEAFF
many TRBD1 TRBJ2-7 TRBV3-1 TGTGCCAGCAGCCAAGCGGACAGGGGGCTTTCCTACGAGCAGTACTTC CASSQADRGLSYEQYF
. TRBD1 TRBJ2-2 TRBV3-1 TGTGCCAGCAGCCACCGGGACAGGGGACACACCGGGGAGCTGTTTTTT CASSHRDRGHTGELFF
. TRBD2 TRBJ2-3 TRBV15 TGTGCCACCAGCAGAGATCTAGGGGGGGCTAGCGGGAGTACGTATACGCAGTATTTT CATSRDLGGASGSTYTQYF
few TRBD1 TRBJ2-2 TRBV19 TGTGCCAGTAGTATACAGGGGGCGCACACCGGGGAGCTGTTTTTT CASSIQGAHTGELFF
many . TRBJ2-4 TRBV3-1 TGTGCCAGCAGCCAAGAGACCCACATTCAGTACTTC CASSQETHIQYF
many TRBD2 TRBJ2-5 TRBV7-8 TGTGCCAGCAGCCCGGTAGCGGGAGCCTTTTCAGAGACCCAGTACTTC CASSPVAGAFSETQYF
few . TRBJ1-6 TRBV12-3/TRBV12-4 TGTGCCAGCAGTTTAAATGTAGGGGGACATTCACCCCTCCACTTT CASSLNVGGHSPLHF
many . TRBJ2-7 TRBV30 TGTGCCTGGAGTGTACAAATGGACAACGAGCAGTACTTC CAWSVQMDNEQYF
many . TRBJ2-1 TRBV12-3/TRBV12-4 TGTGCCAGCAGTTCCCGACCGCCCCAGACAGGACAAGAGCAGTTCTTC CASSSRPPQTGQEQFF
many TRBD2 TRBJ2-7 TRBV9 TGTGCCAGCAGCGTAGGGGGGGGGAGCGGGCGAGCCTACGAGCAGTACTTC CASSVGGGSGRAYEQYF
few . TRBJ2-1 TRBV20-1 TGCAGTGCTAGAGATCCTTTCGGAGGGGGCAATGAGCAGTTCTTC CSARDPFGGGNEQFF
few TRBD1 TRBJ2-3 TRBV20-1 TGCAGTGCTGACTCCCGGGACAGGGACCGGGGGTATTTT CSADSRDRDRGYF
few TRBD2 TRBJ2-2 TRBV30 TGTGCCTGGAGTGCCACTAGCGGGGCGAACACCGGGGAGCTGTTTTTT CAWSATSGANTGELFF
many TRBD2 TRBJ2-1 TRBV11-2 TGTGCCAGCAGCTCCGGGACTAGCGGATACAATGAGCAGTTCTTC CASSSGTSGYNEQFF
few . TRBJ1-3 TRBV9 TGTGCCAGCAGCGTAGGGGTGAAAGGGCGTTCTGGAAACACCATATATTTT CASSVGVKGRSGNTIYF
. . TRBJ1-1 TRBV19 TGTGCCAGTAGGGTCAGTCTAATGAACACTGAAGCTTTCTTT CASRVSLMNTEAFF
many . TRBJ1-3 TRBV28 TGTGCCAGCAGTTTTTGGGGTTCCGGAAACACCATATATTTT CASSFWGSGNTIYF
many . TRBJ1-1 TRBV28 TGTGCCAGCAGTTTATACGCTGAAGCTTTCTTT CASSLYAEAFF
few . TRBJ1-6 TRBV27 TGTGCCAGCAGTTTAGCGAACGGCGGGGGACCCCTCCACTTT CASSLANGGGPLHF
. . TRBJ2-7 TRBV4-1 TGCGCCAGCAGCCAAGATGGGATGTACGAGCAGTACTTC CASSQDGMYEQYF
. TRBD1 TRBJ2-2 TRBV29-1 TGCAGCGTTGAGGGGACAGTTAGAGGGGAGCTGTTTTTT CSVEGTVRGELFF
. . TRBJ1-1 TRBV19 TGTGCCAGTAGTATGGAGTTGAACACTGAAGCTTTCTTT CASSMELNTEAFF
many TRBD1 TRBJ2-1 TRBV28 TGTGCCAGCAGTTTTAGGGCGCAGGGGGACGAGCAGTTCTTC CASSFRAQGDEQFF
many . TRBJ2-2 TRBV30 TGTGCCTGGACCAGACAGGAGACCGGGGAGCTGTTTTTT CAWTRQETGELFF
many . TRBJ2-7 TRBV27 TGTGCCAGCAGTTTGAAAGGGCAGGTCGGGTACGAGCAGTACTTC CASSLKGQVGYEQYF
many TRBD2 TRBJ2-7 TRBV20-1 TGCAGTGCTAGAGGGGCTAGCGGGAGGAGTACCTACGAGCAGTACTTC CSARGASGRSTYEQYF
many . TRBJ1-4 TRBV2 TGTGCCAGCAGCTCCCAGGGGACTAATGAAAAACTGTTTTTT CASSSQGTNEKLFF
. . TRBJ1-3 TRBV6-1 TGTGCCACCGGGACATCTGACAACACCATATATTTT CATGTSDNTIYF